This is a list of T cell receptor beta chains from one sample in a study of blood T cell repertoires in COVID-19. Only in-frame clones appear in the TCRdb table, and some are missing; sequencing was by immunoSEQ multiplex PCR. The sample contains fewer than 500,000 clones, 87% of which appear only once. Specimen: PBMCs or T cells enriched from blood (not recorded which). The source of these receptors is a woman aged 18 to 35 with acute COVID-19. The CDR3 runs from the conserved cysteine through the conserved F or W. The D gene is left open where the match is weak. For some rows the clone size is stated as once, few or many, or as a class when expanded; others skip it.

-	-	TRBV25-1	TRBJ1-5	CASQDGGRGNQPQHF	TGTGCCAGCCAGGACGGAGGGCGAGGCAATCAGCCCCAGCATTTT
-	-	TRBV10-3	TRBJ2-3	CAISVGRSSTDTQYF	TGTGCCATCAGTGTGGGCAGAAGTAGCACAGATACGCAGTATTTT
-	-	TRBV14	TRBJ2-2	CASSILKGYTGELFF	TGTGCCAGCAGCATCTTGAAGGGGTACACCGGGGAGCTGTTTTTT
-	TRBD1	TRBV7-9	TRBJ2-3	CASSFGTASTDTQYF	TGTGCCAGCAGCTTCGGGACAGCGAGCACAGATACGCAGTATTTT
-	-	TRBV30	TRBJ1-5	CAWSLEGGNQPQHF	TGTGCCTGGAGTTTAGAGGGAGGGAATCAGCCCCAGCATTTT
few	TRBD2	TRBV5-6	TRBJ2-3	CASSLLLAGGPGTDTQYF	TGTGCCAGCAGCTTGTTACTAGCGGGAGGGCCTGGTACAGATACGCAGTATTTT
-	TRBD1	TRBV19	TRBJ1-2	CASSPSGQGNYGYTF	TGTGCCAGTAGTCCTTCGGGACAGGGGAACTATGGCTACACCTTC
-	-	TRBV24-1	TRBJ2-3	CATSPAGSTDTQYF	TGTGCCACCAGTCCTGCGGGTAGCACAGATACGCAGTATTTT
-	-	TRBV3-1/TRBV3-2	TRBJ2-7	CASSRGLYEQYF	TGTGCCAGCAGCCGCGGACTGTACGAGCAGTACTTC
-	TRBD1	TRBV25-1	TRBJ1-2	CASSEGTGYGYTF	TGTGCCAGCAGTGAGGGGACAGGGTATGGCTACACCTTC
few	-	TRBV19	TRBJ1-6	CASRDLTSPLHF	TGTGCCAGTCGGGACTTAACTTCACCCCTCCACTTT
-	-	TRBV10-1	TRBJ2-1	CASSDPQAYEQFF	TGCGCCAGCAGTGATCCCCAGGCCTATGAGCAGTTCTTC
-	TRBD1	TRBV24-1	TRBJ1-3	CATSDAGTAVNSGNTIYF	TGTGCCACCAGTGACGCCGGGACAGCTGTTAACTCTGGAAACACCATATATTTT
-	-	TRBV4-3	TRBJ2-5	CASSQDKDSYSRTLETQYF	TGCGCCAGCAGCCAAGATAAGGACAGCTACTCAAGGACGTTGGAGACCCAGTACTTC
-	-	TRBV28	TRBJ2-7	CASNSRFGGHISYEQYF	TGTGCCAGCAACTCCCGATTTGGAGGCCACATTTCCTACGAGCAGTACTTC
-	-	TRBV7-8	TRBJ1-6	CASSPRQDTYNSPLHF	TGTGCCAGCAGCCCCCGACAGGACACTTATAATTCACCCCTCCACTTT
-	-	TRBV7-2	TRBJ1-5	CASSLTGTRNQPQHF	TGTGCCAGCAGCTTAACGGGGACACGAAATCAGCCCCAGCATTTT
-	-	TRBV6-6	TRBJ1-5	CASSPRSPRVGQHF	TGTGCCAGCAGTCCCCGGTCCCCACGGGTAGGCCAGCATTTT
-	-	TRBV18	TRBJ1-3	CASSPEQGGNTIYF	TGTGCCAGCTCACCAGAACAGGGAGGAAACACCATATATTTT
-	-	TRBV20-1	TRBJ2-3	CSANTDTQYF	TGCAGTGCCAATACAGATACGCAGTATTTT
-	TRBD1	TRBV9	TRBJ2-7	CASSSQGAKGDEQYF	TGTGCCAGCAGCTCGCAGGGGGCTAAGGGGGACGAGCAGTACTTC
few	TRBD1	TRBV12-5	TRBJ2-7	CASGGTDSYEQYF	TGTGCTAGTGGGGGGACAGACTCCTACGAGCAGTACTTC
-	-	TRBV4-2	TRBJ1-3	CASSQGGEPGNTIYF	TGTGCCAGCAGCCAAGGGGGGGAACCTGGAAACACCATATATTTT
once	TRBD1	TRBV15	TRBJ2-1	CATSRGVRGRDNEQFF	TGTGCCACCAGCAGAGGGGTCAGGGGGCGGGACAATGAGCAGTTCTTC
-	-	TRBV3-1/TRBV3-2	TRBJ1-5	CASSQGSDNQPQHF	TGTGCCAGCAGCCAGGGGAGTGACAATCAGCCCCAGCATTTT
-	-	TRBV28	TRBJ2-5	CASSPAVGETQYF	TGTGCCAGCAGTCCCGCGGTCGGAGAGACCCAGTACTTC
-	-	TRBV5-1	TRBJ1-4	CASSREGATNEKLFF	TGCGCCAGCAGCCGGGAGGGAGCAACTAATGAAAAACTGTTTTTT
-	-	TRBV6-5	TRBJ2-2	CASCRGNTGELFF	TGTGCCAGCTGCCGGGGGAACACCGGGGAGCTGTTTTTT
-	-	TRBV5-1	TRBJ2-7	CASSDFDEQYF	TGCGCCAGCAGCGACTTTGACGAGCAGTACTTC
-	TRBD1	TRBV10-3	TRBJ1-1	CAIRGTGGIWNTEAFF	TGTGCCATCAGAGGGACAGGGGGCATTTGGAACACTGAAGCTTTCTTT
-	TRBD2	TRBV4-2	TRBJ2-1	CASSQLERGVNNEQFF	TGTGCCAGCAGCCAATTGGAGCGGGGGGTCAACAATGAGCAGTTCTTC
-	TRBD2	TRBV24-1	TRBJ2-1	CATSDGTSGSLYEQFF	TGTGCCACCAGTGATGGGACTAGCGGGAGCCTCTATGAGCAGTTCTTC
-	-	TRBV6-1	TRBJ1-4	CASSDEHSYTESTNEKLFF	TGTGCCAGCAGTGATGAACACTCCTACACGGAGTCAACTAATGAAAAACTGTTTTTT
-	TRBD1	TRBV27	TRBJ2-7	CASSPWTGGGEQYF	TGTGCCAGCAGTCCATGGACAGGGGGCGGCGAGCAGTACTTC
-	TRBD1	TRBV24-1	TRBJ2-5	CATSDTEGGFGTQYF	TGTGCCACCAGTGATACGGAAGGGGGCTTCGGGACCCAGTACTTC
-	-	TRBV7-3	TRBJ2-1	CASSSDGGPYNEQFF	TGTGCCAGCAGCTCTGACGGGGGTCCCTACAATGAGCAGTTCTTC
-	TRBD2	TRBV27	TRBJ2-5	CASSLRLAGVSRETQYF	TGTGCCAGCAGTTTACGCCTAGCGGGGGTCAGTAGGGAGACCCAGTACTTC
-	-	TRBV9	TRBJ2-7	CASSVATSGRGSFVEQYF	TGTGCCAGCAGCGTAGCCACCTCTGGTAGGGGAAGTTTCGTCGAGCAGTACTTC
-	-	TRBV2	TRBJ2-7	CASISQVKQSRNEQYF	TGTGCCAGCATAAGCCAGGTGAAACAAAGCAGGAACGAGCAGTACTTC
-	-	TRBV2	TRBJ1-1	CASSDSDTEAFF	TGTGCCAGCAGTGATTCGGACACTGAAGCTTTCTTT
-	-	TRBV19	TRBJ2-7	CASSIGAGVRYEQYF	TGTGCCAGTAGTATTGGGGCAGGGGTGAGGTACGAGCAGTACTTC